Sequencing of this T cell receptor (beta chain) was carried out in a study of T-cell memory formation after mild COVID-19. The V and J ends lost 0 bases and 5 bases respectively, with 15 bases between them. The V gene's germline CDR1 is SGDLS and CDR2 YYNGEE. The CDR3 consists of 16 residues. The study, taken as a whole, reports: There was a balanced CD4/CD8 profile in clones contracting day 15 to 85, and later expanders leaned CD4+. The appearance of some responding clones in pre-infection memory suggested that cross-reactive memory joined.

This clonotype was picked up a small number of times. Its cognate antigen is unknown. In TCRdb, the 5' RACE reads were re-called with MiXCR into one record per CDR3 protein. The sample consists of about 140,000 distinct CDR3 sequences, more than 13% of them appearing once. This clonotype originated in an adult woman who had mild COVID-19 (a few samples of this study predate the infection). Cell type and time point are not known. The chain employs TRBV9 and TRBJ2-1, with D possibly TRBD2 on 6 matching bases. Sequenced: PBMCs or a T cell subset sorted from them (not recorded which). CDR3 DNA sequence: TGTGCCAGCAGCGTAGACGGGGGAGCCTCTCACAATGAGCAGTTCTTC. As protein: CASSVDGGASHNEQFF.